This TCR beta chain stems from a study of T cells expressing NK-cell markers. Study-wide background: TCR beta repertoires came from sorted CD3+CD56+NKG2C+, CD3+CD56+NKG2C- and CD3+CD56-NKG2C+ T cells. General observations from the study: HCMV specificity of the expanded NKG2C+ T cell clones stayed unclear.

With regard to this clonotype: The antigen is unknown.

With UMIs, 5'RACE template switching was used to make TCR beta cDNA. TCRdb reprocessed the 5' RACE reads, keeping one entry per CDR3 protein, no DNA. The table for this sample gives about 430,000 distinct CDR3 sequences. This CDR3 contains 15 residues. Germline V CDR1 and CDR2: MNHEY, SVGEGT. Specimen: blood T cells: a sorted CD56 or NKG2C T cell subset, CD4+ or CD8+ T cells, or bulk PBMC T cells (not recorded which). V and J are TRBV6-2 or TRBV6-3 and TRBJ2-2; no DNA is available, so the TRBD2 call from TCRdb remains unchecked. The TCR sequence derives from a woman aged 50 to 65 in good health. This chain's CDR3 is CATTPGLAIAGELFF.